These T cell receptor beta chains were read from a single sample in a study of blood T cell repertoires in COVID-19. Profiled with immunoSEQ multiplex PCR; TCRdb holds only in-frame clones, not every one. There are hundreds of thousands of clones in the sample; 85% occur only once, and 10% to 15% lies in the top ten. The sample consisted of peripheral blood. The receptors were gathered from a human donor in a cohort sampled during active COVID-19. The CDR3 runs from the conserved cysteine through the conserved F or W. Each record gives: V gene, clone size, J gene, D gene, CDR3 DNA, CDR3 protein. A D gene is named only where the DNA matches it firmly. Clone size is shown for a subset of rows, as once, few, many or a class of expanded clone.

V gene: TRBV5-5; clone size: once; J gene: TRBJ2-7; D gene: TRBD1; CDR3 DNA: TGTGCCAGCAGCTTGGCAGGGGGATCCTACGAGCAGTACTTC; CDR3 protein: CASSLAGGSYEQYF
V gene: TRBV6-1; clone size: .; J gene: TRBJ2-7; D gene: .; CDR3 DNA: TGTGCCAGCAGTGAAAATCAGGGGTTAGAGCAGTACTTC; CDR3 protein: CASSENQGLEQYF
V gene: TRBV30; clone size: .; J gene: TRBJ2-3; D gene: .; CDR3 DNA: TGTGCCTGGAATATAGGTGGGCCAGATACGCAGTATTTT; CDR3 protein: CAWNIGGPDTQYF
V gene: TRBV13; clone size: .; J gene: TRBJ1-6; D gene: TRBD1; CDR3 DNA: TGTGCCAGCAGCCCACCTGGCGCCGGACAGGGGGCTTCACCCCTCCACTTT; CDR3 protein: CASSPPGAGQGASPLHF
V gene: TRBV10-3; clone size: .; J gene: TRBJ2-7; D gene: .; CDR3 DNA: TGTGCCATCAGTGCATCTTCAGAGGTTGATTTCTCCTACGAGCAGTACTTC; CDR3 protein: CAISASSEVDFSYEQYF
V gene: TRBV7-2; clone size: .; J gene: TRBJ2-4; D gene: TRBD2; CDR3 DNA: TGTGCCAGCAGCTTCGGGGGAGGGGCCAAAAACATTCAGTACTTC; CDR3 protein: CASSFGGGAKNIQYF
V gene: TRBV4-2; clone size: few; J gene: TRBJ2-1; D gene: TRBD1; CDR3 DNA: TGTGCCAGCAGACAGATGGGACAGGCTAACAATGAGCAGTTCTTC; CDR3 protein: CASRQMGQANNEQFF
V gene: TRBV11-2; clone size: .; J gene: TRBJ2-7; D gene: .; CDR3 DNA: TGTGCCAGCAGCCCCCCTGGACTTGGTCTCTACGAGCAGTACTTC; CDR3 protein: CASSPPGLGLYEQYF
V gene: TRBV19; clone size: .; J gene: TRBJ2-1; D gene: .; CDR3 DNA: TGTGCCAGTAACCCAGTAAAGACAGGAATCAATGAGCAGTTCTTC; CDR3 protein: CASNPVKTGINEQFF
V gene: TRBV6-8; clone size: .; J gene: TRBJ2-7; D gene: TRBD1; CDR3 DNA: TGTGCCATATCCCTTAATTTCGACAGGGTGGATTATGGGTCTTCCTACGAGCAGTACTTC; CDR3 protein: CAISLNFDRVDYGSSYEQYF
V gene: TRBV10-2; clone size: .; J gene: TRBJ2-7; D gene: TRBD2; CDR3 DNA: TGCGCCAGCAGTGGGACTAGCGGGAACTCCGAGCAGTACTTC; CDR3 protein: CASSGTSGNSEQYF
V gene: TRBV11-2; clone size: .; J gene: TRBJ2-1; D gene: TRBD2; CDR3 DNA: TGTGCCAGCAGCTTAGTCATCGGGACTAGCAATACTGAGCAGTTCTTC; CDR3 protein: CASSLVIGTSNTEQFF
V gene: TRBV7-8; clone size: .; J gene: TRBJ1-5; D gene: .; CDR3 DNA: TGTGCCAGCAGCTTAGGGCGGGGAGATCAGCCCCAGCATTTT; CDR3 protein: CASSLGRGDQPQHF
V gene: TRBV25-1; clone size: .; J gene: TRBJ1-1; D gene: .; CDR3 DNA: TGTGCCAGCACCAGACATGCTGAAGCTTTCTTT; CDR3 protein: CASTRHAEAFF
V gene: TRBV6-5; clone size: .; J gene: TRBJ2-7; D gene: .; CDR3 DNA: TGTGCCAGCAGCATGGTACAGGGCTCCGCCTACGAGCAGTACTTC; CDR3 protein: CASSMVQGSAYEQYF
V gene: TRBV29-1; clone size: .; J gene: TRBJ2-5; D gene: .; CDR3 DNA: TGCAGCGTTCAGGGACTGGAAGAGACCCAGTACTTC; CDR3 protein: CSVQGLEETQYF
V gene: TRBV5-1; clone size: .; J gene: TRBJ1-1; D gene: TRBD1; CDR3 DNA: TGCGCCAGCAGCCCCGTGGCCAGGGGGAAGACTGAAGCTTTCTTT; CDR3 protein: CASSPVARGKTEAFF
V gene: TRBV7-8; clone size: .; J gene: TRBJ1-2; D gene: .; CDR3 DNA: TGTGCCAGCAGCTTATCAGGGGACGGCTACACCTTC; CDR3 protein: CASSLSGDGYTF
V gene: TRBV24-1; clone size: .; J gene: TRBJ2-5; D gene: TRBD2; CDR3 DNA: TGTGCCACCAGTGCTTTCGGAGCGGGAGAAAGGCAAGAGACCCAGTACTTC; CDR3 protein: CATSAFGAGERQETQYF
V gene: TRBV2; clone size: .; J gene: TRBJ1-1; D gene: .; CDR3 DNA: TGTGCCAGCAGGCGGAGAGGAGGGAACACTGAAGCTTTCTTT; CDR3 protein: CASRRRGGNTEAFF
V gene: TRBV12-3/TRBV12-4; clone size: .; J gene: TRBJ1-2; D gene: TRBD1; CDR3 DNA: TGTGCCAGCAGCCTGGACAGGGTCGGTGGCTACACCTTC; CDR3 protein: CASSLDRVGGYTF
V gene: TRBV5-1; clone size: .; J gene: TRBJ2-2; D gene: TRBD2; CDR3 DNA: TGCGCCAGCAGCTTGGCGGGGGGAGACACCGGGGAGCTGTTTTTT; CDR3 protein: CASSLAGGDTGELFF
V gene: TRBV14; clone size: .; J gene: TRBJ2-5; D gene: .; CDR3 DNA: TGTGCCAGCAGCCAAGATCTTCGGTTTGGGACCCAGTACTTC; CDR3 protein: CASSQDLRFGTQYF
V gene: TRBV4-3; clone size: .; J gene: TRBJ1-5; D gene: .; CDR3 DNA: TGCGCCAGCAGCCAATCGGGGAATCAGCCCCAGCATTTT; CDR3 protein: CASSQSGNQPQHF
V gene: TRBV12-3/TRBV12-4; clone size: few; J gene: TRBJ2-7; D gene: TRBD1; CDR3 DNA: TGTGCCAGCCAAGACAGGGATAACTACGAGCAGTACTTC; CDR3 protein: CASQDRDNYEQYF
V gene: TRBV7-2; clone size: .; J gene: TRBJ2-3; D gene: .; CDR3 DNA: TGTGCCAGCAAACTGATGAGAACTAGCACAGATACGCAGTATTTT; CDR3 protein: CASKLMRTSTDTQYF
V gene: TRBV9; clone size: .; J gene: TRBJ2-1; D gene: .; CDR3 DNA: TGTGCCAGCAGCGTAGGAGCGATGTCCTACAATGAGCAGTTCTTC; CDR3 protein: CASSVGAMSYNEQFF
V gene: TRBV28; clone size: .; J gene: TRBJ2-5; D gene: .; CDR3 DNA: TGTGCCAGCAGTTTAGGAGGTACTCAAGAGACCCAGTACTTC; CDR3 protein: CASSLGGTQETQYF
V gene: TRBV14; clone size: .; J gene: TRBJ1-2; D gene: TRBD1; CDR3 DNA: TGTGCCAGCAGCCCCACCGGGACAGGGGATTTTTATGGCTACACCTTC; CDR3 protein: CASSPTGTGDFYGYTF